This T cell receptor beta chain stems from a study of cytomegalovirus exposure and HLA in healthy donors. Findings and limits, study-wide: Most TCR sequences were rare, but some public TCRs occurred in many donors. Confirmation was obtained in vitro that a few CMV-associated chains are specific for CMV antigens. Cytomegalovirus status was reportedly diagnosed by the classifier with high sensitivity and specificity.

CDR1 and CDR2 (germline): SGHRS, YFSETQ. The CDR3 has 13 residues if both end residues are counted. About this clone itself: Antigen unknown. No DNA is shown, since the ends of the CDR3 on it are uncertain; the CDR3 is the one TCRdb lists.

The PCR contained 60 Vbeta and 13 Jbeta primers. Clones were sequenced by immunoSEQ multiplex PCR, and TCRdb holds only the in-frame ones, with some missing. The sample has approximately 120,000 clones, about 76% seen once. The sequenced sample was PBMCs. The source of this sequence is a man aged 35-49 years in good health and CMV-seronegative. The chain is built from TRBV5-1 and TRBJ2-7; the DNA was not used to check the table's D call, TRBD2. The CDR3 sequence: CASSFGSGYEQYF.